The 23 T cell receptor beta chains below come from one sample, sequenced in a study of T cell repertoires in ileal Crohn's disease. Libraries were prepared by immunoSEQ multiplex PCR; TCRdb keeps only in-frame clonotypes and omits some of them. In the table there are about 15,000 clones, roughly 85% of which are singletons. Material for sequencing was ileal tissue. The receptors originated from an adult with Crohn's disease.

The CDR3 protein is CASSLGAGGGYEQYF. The CDR3 bases are TGTGCCAGCAGCTTGGGGGCGGGGGGTGGCTACGAGCAGTACTTC. This chain joins TRBV7-2 and TRBJ2-7; 8 bases agree with TRBD2. The CDR3 is 15 amino acids. In germline, CDR1 is SGHTA, CDR2 FQGNSA. J gave up 3 bases and V 3 bases, and 7 bases lay outside the gene matches.

This clone was seen a few times. V is TRBV2 and J is TRBJ2-7; maybe TRBD2 (6 bases). In germline, CDR1 is SNHLY, CDR2 FYNNEI. The CDR3 totals 13 residues. V was pared by 3 bases and J by 3 bases, with 9 bases between. The CDR3 DNA reads as TGTGCCAGCAGTGAGGAGGGCATCTACGAGCAGTACTTC. Protein product: CASSEEGIYEQYF.

The chain couples TRBV5-6 to TRBJ2-1; 7 nucleotides agree with TRBD1. CDR1 and CDR2 from the germline V gene are SGHDT and YYEEEE. The length of the CDR3 is 17 residues. V lost 6 bases to trimming and J lost 5 bases; unmatched junction nucleotides: 17. In nucleotides, the CDR3 is TGTGCCAGCACCAACGAGGGGGCCAGGGGGTTTAACAATGAGCAGTTCTTC. Translated, it gives CASTNEGARGFNNEQFF.

The chain joins TRBV5-1 to TRBJ2-1, with TRBD2 matching over 12 bases. J lost 1 base, V lost 6 bases, and 5 bases had no gene match. Germline CDR1 SGHRS, CDR2 YFSETQ. This CDR3 has 16 residues. The DNA of the CDR3 is TGCGCCAGCAAGCCTAGCGGGGGGGGATCCTACAATGAGCAGTTCTTC. Translating gives CASKPSGGGSYNEQFF.

CDR3 bases: TGCGCCAGCAGTTCGACAGGAGGCTACGAGCAGTACTTC. Translated: CASSSTGGYEQYF. The chain recombines TRBV5-1 with TRBJ2-7, with D possibly matching TRBD1 (6 bases). Trimming pared 5 bases from V and 3 bases from J, leaving 12 bases between. Germline CDR1 and CDR2: SGHRS and YFSETQ. This CDR3 has 13 residues.

This chain uses TRBV14 with TRBJ2-3; D possibly corresponds to TRBD2 (6 bases). The CDR3 has 14 residues. Trimming took 1 base from V and 1 from J, leaving 6 bases between them. The germline gives CDR1 SGHDN, CDR2 FVKESK. CDR3 region: CASSQGGGTDTQYF. DNA for the CDR3: TGTGCCAGCAGCCAAGGCGGGGGCACAGATACGCAGTATTTT.

The rearrangement links TRBV27 to TRBJ2-7; perhaps TRBD1 as D (6 bases). This CDR3 contains 13 residues. The ends were cut back, 5 bases at V and 4 bases at J, with 12 bases in the middle. The V gene's germline CDR1 is MNHEY and CDR2 SMNVEV (reference sequence). This CDR3 is CASSPQQGYEQYF. The CDR3 bases are TGTGCCAGCAGTCCGCAACAGGGTTACGAGCAGTACTTC.

This chain joins TRBV2 and TRBJ2-5; possible D gene TRBD1, 6 bases. Germline V CDR1 and CDR2: SNHLY, FYNNEI. The CDR3 has 13 residues. V was shortened by 4 bases and J by 4 bases, with 10 bases between the two germline ends. The CDR3 nucleotides read TGTGCCAGCAGTGTAGACAGGCTAGAGACCCAGTACTTC. Its protein is CASSVDRLETQYF.

This clone showed up just once. The CDR3 DNA sequence: TGCGCCAGCAGCCGACAGGGTTTGGGTACCTATGGCTACACCTTC. As protein: CASSRQGLGTYGYTF. The rearrangement joins TRBV5-1 to TRBJ1-2, with 7 bases aligning to TRBD1. This CDR3 is built from 15 residues. Germline CDR1 reads SGHRS; CDR2 reads YFSETQ. Trimming removed 4 bases from V and 4 bases from J; junction bases left unmatched: 10.

The CDR3 DNA follows: TGTGCCAGCAGCGTAGAGGAGGGGACGAGTGACACTGAAGCTTTCTTT. Translation gives CASSVEEGTSDTEAFF. The rearrangement links TRBV9 to TRBJ1-1, with D perhaps TRBD1 (5 bases). The ends were cut back, 0 bases at V and 3 bases at J, with 15 bases in the middle. Germline V lookup: CDR1 SGDLS, CDR2 YYNGEE. The length of the CDR3 is 16 residues.

In its sample, this clone was seen once. The genes are TRBV5-5 and TRBJ2-5; D gene ambiguous. The CDR3 has 13 residues. V lost 0 bases and J lost 4, with 7 bases in between. The germline gives CDR1 SGHKS, CDR2 YYEKEE (reference sequence). The chain's CDR3 is CASSLAVRETQYF. The CDR3 region has the DNA TGTGCCAGCAGCTTGGCCGTTAGAGAGACCCAGTACTTC.

The chain employs TRBV4-3 and TRBJ2-2, with TRBD2 identical over 13 bases. CDR3 length equals 20 residues. Germline loops: CDR1 LGHNA, CDR2 YSLEER. J gave up 4 bases and V 0 bases, and 11 bases lay outside the gene matches. CDR3 bases: TGCGCCAGCAGCCAAGAGCTACTAGCGGGGGGGCCCCGGGGCACCGGGGAGCTGTTTTTT. Translating gives CASSQELLAGGPRGTGELFF.

The chain joins TRBV4-2 to TRBJ1-2; 12 bases are shared with TRBD1. CDR1 and CDR2 from the germline V gene are LGHNA and YNFKEQ. V shed 4 bases and J 6 bases; nucleotides not matched to a gene: 9. This CDR3 has 16 amino acids. CDR3 protein: CASSPGTGGGRDGYTF. The CDR3 bases are TGTGCCAGCAGCCCTGGGACAGGGGGCGGAAGAGATGGCTACACCTTC.

This clone was counted once. The gene calls are TRBV9 and TRBJ1-2; 11 bases match TRBD1. V shed 0 bases, J shed 4 bases, and the junction held 8 bases outside the gene matches. This CDR3 has 17 residues. In germline, CDR1 is SGDLS, CDR2 YYNGEE. CDR3 DNA: TGTGCCAGCAGCGTAGTCCCCGGACAGGGGGCGGGCTATGGCTACACCTTC. Its protein is CASSVVPGQGAGYGYTF.

The chain is built from TRBV11-2 and TRBJ2-3; D gene ambiguous. Germline values: CDR1 SGHAT, CDR2 FQNNGV. Trimming pared 4 bases from V and 3 bases from J, leaving 14 bases between. This CDR3 spans 15 amino acids. CDR3 residues: CASSSGQMLTDTQYF. Written as DNA, the CDR3 is TGTGCCAGCAGCTCTGGCCAGATGTTGACAGATACGCAGTATTTT.

J is TRBJ1-1 and V is TRBV6-5; the D is unclear. The germline CDR1 and CDR2 sequences are MNHEY and SVGAGI. With 2 bases removed from V and 0 bases from J, the gap between germline ends came to 10 bases. The CDR3 spans 15 residues. The CDR3 nucleotides are TGTGCCAGCAGTTACACACGATACCTGAACACTGAAGCTTTCTTT. The encoded protein is CASSYTRYLNTEAFF.

This chain links TRBV21-1 with TRBJ1-5; whether TRBD1, the table's D call, matches the DNA was not checked. TRBV21-1 is flagged as a pseudogene. The CDR3 contains 16 residues. The CDR3 bases are TGTGCCAGCAGCAAATGGGACAGAAAGCCAAATCAGCCCCAGCATTTT. Amino acids: CASSKWDRKPNQPQHF.

Here the CDR3 DNA reads TGTGCCAGCCGAAGACAGGGCGGCACTGAAGCTTTCTTT. It specifies CASRRQGGTEAFF. This chain joins TRBV6-1 and TRBJ1-1; 7 positions agree with TRBD1. There are 13 residues in the CDR3. The V gene end was trimmed by 8 bases and the J gene end by 4 bases; junction bases not matched to a gene: 7. Per germline, CDR1 MNHNS and CDR2 SASEGT.

The chain is built from TRBV15 and TRBJ2-7; D not certain. The V gene's germline CDR1 is LNHNV and CDR2 YYDKDF (reference sequence). The CDR3 has 14 amino acids. V was pared by 0 bases and J by 6 bases, with 12 bases between. The CDR3 sequence: CATSRDGANPEQYF. The CDR3 DNA reads as TGTGCCACCAGCAGAGATGGAGCTAACCCCGAGCAGTACTTC. The full variable domain, rest sourced from reference TRBV15 and TRBJ2-7, is DAMVIQNPRYQVTQFGKPVTLSCSQTLNHNVMYWYQQKSSQAPKLLFHYYDKDFNNEADTPDNFQSRRPNTSFCFLDIRSPGLGDTAMYLCATSRDGANPEQYFGPGTRLTVT.

V usage is TRBV6-6 and J usage is TRBJ1-5; the D gene is possibly TRBD1 (5 bases). Per germline, CDR1 MNHNY and CDR2 SVGAGI (reference sequence). The V end was cut by 7 bases, the J end by 2 bases, with 12 bases between. The CDR3 spans 14 residues. CDR3 region: CASTRDSGNQPQHF. In DNA, the CDR3 is TGTGCCAGCACCAGGGACTCGGGCAATCAGCCCCAGCATTTT.

This clone was counted between two and nine times. The chain links TRBV6-5 to TRBJ2-7, with 10 bases matching TRBD1. The V gene's germline CDR1 is MNHEY and CDR2 SVGAGI. CDR3 length equals 15 residues. V lost 1 base, J lost 0 bases, and 0 bases stayed unmatched. This chain's CDR3 is CASSYWTGGSYEQYF. As DNA, the CDR3 is TGTGCCAGCAGTTACTGGACAGGGGGCTCCTACGAGCAGTACTTC.

This clone appeared once. The V and J genes are TRBV7-2 and TRBJ2-3, with 9 bases aligning to TRBD2. The ends lost 7 bases at V and 3 bases at J; junction bases unmatched: 11. This CDR3 spans 16 amino acids. The germline V gene has CDR1 SGHTA and CDR2 FQGNSA. CDR3 sequence reads: CASNLAGGGATDTQYF. CDR3 sequence (DNA): TGTGCCAGCAATTTGGCCGGCGGGGGGGCGACAGATACGCAGTATTTT.

The chain uses TRBV30 and TRBJ1-6, with 9 bases that match TRBD1. The V gene's germline CDR1 is GTSNPN and CDR2 SVGIG (reference sequence). This CDR3 contains 13 residues. V was pared by 3 bases and J by 7 bases, with 1 base of the junction left unmatched. For the CDR3, the DNA is TGTGCCTGGAGGGACAGGGGAAATTCACCCCTCCACTTT. Amino acid sequence: CAWRDRGNSPLHF.